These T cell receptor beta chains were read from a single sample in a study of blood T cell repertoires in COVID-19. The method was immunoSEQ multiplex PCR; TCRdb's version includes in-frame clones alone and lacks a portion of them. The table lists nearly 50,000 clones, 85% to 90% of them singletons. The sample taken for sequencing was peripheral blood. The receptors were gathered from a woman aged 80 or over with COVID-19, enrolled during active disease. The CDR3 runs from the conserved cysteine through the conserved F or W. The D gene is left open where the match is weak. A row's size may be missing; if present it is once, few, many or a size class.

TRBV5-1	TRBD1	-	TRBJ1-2	CASSPGGTGGRSNYGYTF	TGCGCCAGCAGCCCGGGGGGGACAGGGGGCCGGTCTAACTATGGCTACACCTTC
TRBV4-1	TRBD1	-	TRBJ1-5	CASSQTTLRGPQPQHF	TGCGCCAGCAGCCAAACCACCCTCAGGGGGCCTCAGCCCCAGCATTTT
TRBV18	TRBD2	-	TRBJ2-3	CASSPALAGGADTQYF	TGTGCCAGCTCACCGGCCCTAGCGGGGGGTGCAGATACGCAGTATTTT
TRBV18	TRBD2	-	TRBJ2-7	CASSPGWGGNSYEQYF	TGTGCCAGCTCACCGGGCTGGGGGGGGAACTCCTACGAGCAGTACTTC
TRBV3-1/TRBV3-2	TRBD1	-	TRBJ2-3	CASSPRIGQGSVDTQYF	TGTGCCAGCAGCCCCAGAATTGGACAGGGGAGTGTTGATACGCAGTATTTT
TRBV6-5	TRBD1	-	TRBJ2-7	CASNPAGGRNEQYF	TGTGCCAGCAACCCGGCAGGGGGCCGCAACGAGCAGTACTTC
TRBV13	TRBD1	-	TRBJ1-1	CASSPRAGTGNTEAFF	TGTGCCAGCAGCCCTAGGGCCGGGACAGGGAACACTGAAGCTTTCTTT
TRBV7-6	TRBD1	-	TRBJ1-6	CASSLVTGGRNSPLHF	TGTGCCAGCAGCTTAGTCACAGGGGGACGAAATTCACCCCTCCACTTT
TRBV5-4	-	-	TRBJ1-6	CASSLGTVGNSPLHF	TGTGCCAGCAGCTTGGGAACAGTAGGAAATTCACCCCTCCACTTT
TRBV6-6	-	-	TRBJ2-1	CASSYSTEYNEQFF	TGTGCCAGCAGTTACTCGACAGAGTACAATGAGCAGTTCTTC
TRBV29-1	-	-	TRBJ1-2	CSVAGITTPYGYTF	TGCAGCGTTGCCGGTATAACGACTCCCTATGGCTACACCTTC
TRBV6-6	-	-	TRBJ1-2	CASSPSGVYGYTF	TGTGCCAGCAGCCCTTCAGGGGTCTATGGCTACACCTTC
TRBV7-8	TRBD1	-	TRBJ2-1	CASSRISSGGEQFF	TGTGCCAGCAGCCGGATCAGTTCAGGGGGTGAGCAGTTCTTC
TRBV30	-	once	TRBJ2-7	CAWSVHRGEQYF	TGTGCCTGGAGTGTACATCGGGGCGAGCAGTACTTC
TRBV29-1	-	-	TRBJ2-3	CSVGAGLRTDTQYF	TGCAGCGTTGGAGCGGGCCTGAGGACAGATACGCAGTATTTT
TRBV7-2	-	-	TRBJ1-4	CASSLIRRGDEKLFF	TGTGCCAGCAGCTTAATTCGTCGGGGGGATGAAAAACTGTTTTTT
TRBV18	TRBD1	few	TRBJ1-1	CASSPGQRNTEAFF	TGTGCCAGCTCACCGGGACAGAGGAACACTGAAGCTTTCTTT
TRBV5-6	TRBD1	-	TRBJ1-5	CASSFGTEHLQHF	TGTGCCAGCAGCTTTGGGACAGAGCATCTCCAGCATTTT
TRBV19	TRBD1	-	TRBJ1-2	CASSITGGQRTGGYTF	TGTGCCAGTAGTATCACAGGGGGCCAGAGGACGGGCGGCTACACCTTC
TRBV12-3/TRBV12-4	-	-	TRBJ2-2	CASSFMGELFF	TGTGCCAGCAGTTTCATGGGGGAGCTGTTTTTT
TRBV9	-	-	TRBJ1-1	CASSPPPNTEAFF	TGTGCCAGCAGCCCCCCCCCTAACACTGAAGCTTTCTTT
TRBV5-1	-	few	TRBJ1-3	CASSLDSSGNTIYF	TGCGCCAGCAGCTTGGACAGCTCTGGAAACACCATATATTTT
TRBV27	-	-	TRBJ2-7	CASSTSLRYEQYF	TGTGCCAGCAGTACTAGCTTGCGCTACGAGCAGTACTTC
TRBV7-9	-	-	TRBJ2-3	CAGNGATDTQYF	TGTGCCGGAAATGGGGCCACAGATACGCAGTATTTT
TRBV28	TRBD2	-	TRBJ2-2	CASSLGGVGTGELFF	TGTGCCAGCAGTTTGGGGGGGGTTGGCACCGGGGAGCTGTTTTTT
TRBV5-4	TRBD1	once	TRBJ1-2	CASSWGDSHVTDGYTF	TGTGCCAGCAGCTGGGGGGACAGCCATGTAACGGATGGCTACACCTTC
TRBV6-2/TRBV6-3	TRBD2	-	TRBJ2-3	CASSYRRPLAGETTYTDTQYF	TGTGCCAGCAGTTACCGCCGCCCACTAGCGGGAGAGACCACTTACACAGATACGCAGTATTTT